These 2 T cell receptor beta chains were all obtained from the same sample, sequenced in a study of blood T cells in healthy people across ages. It was with a sample-barcoded 5' primer and a J-beta primer mix that a second PCR of roughly 6 to 12 cycles was run. Using its own MiXCR run on the 5' RACE reads, TCRdb lists one record per CDR3 protein. Among over 750,000 distinct CDR3 sequences listed, roughly 25% were seen once. This same sample was also part of a study on T cells of mothers and their children.

The specimen was blood. The receptors were sampled from a boy aged 5 to 17 in good health.

CDR3: CASSFSGTLQETQYF. CDR3 DNA sequence: TGTGCCAGCAGCTTCTCCGGGACTCTCCAAGAGACCCAGTACTTC. J is TRBJ2-5 and V is TRBV7-9, with a possible D match to TRBD2 (6 bases). The CDR3 runs 15 residues. V shed 3 bases and J shed 1 base, with 12 bases lying between them. Germline loops: CDR1 SEHNR, CDR2 FQNEAQ (reference sequence).

The chain is built from TRBV29-1 and TRBJ2-1, with 8 bases lining up with TRBD1. Germline V gene lookup returns CDR1 SQVTM and CDR2 ANQGSEA. The CDR3 loop spans 12 amino acids. J gave up 4 bases and V 7 bases, and 3 bases lay outside the gene matches. The CDR3 coding sequence is TGCAGCGGGGGACAGGAATACAATGAGCAGTTCTTC. Protein: CSGGQEYNEQFF.